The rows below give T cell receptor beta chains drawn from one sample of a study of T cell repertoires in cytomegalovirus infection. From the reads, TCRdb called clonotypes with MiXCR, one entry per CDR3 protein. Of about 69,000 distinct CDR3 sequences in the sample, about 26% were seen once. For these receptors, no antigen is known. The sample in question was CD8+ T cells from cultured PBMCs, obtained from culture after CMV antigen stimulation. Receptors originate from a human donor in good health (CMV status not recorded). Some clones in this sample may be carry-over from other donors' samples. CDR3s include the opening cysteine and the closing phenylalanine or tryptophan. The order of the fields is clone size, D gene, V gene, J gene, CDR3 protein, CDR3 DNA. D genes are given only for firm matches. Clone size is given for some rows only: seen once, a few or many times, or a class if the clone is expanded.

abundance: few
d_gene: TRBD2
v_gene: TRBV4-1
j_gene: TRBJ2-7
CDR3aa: CASSHVIAGVDNEQYF
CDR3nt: TGTGCCAGCAGCCACGTAATAGCGGGGGTGGACAACGAGCAGTACTTC

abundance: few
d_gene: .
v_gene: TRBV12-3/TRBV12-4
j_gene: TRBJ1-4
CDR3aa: CASTPAGQGNEKLFF
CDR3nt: TGTGCCAGCACCCCGGCGGGGCAGGGGAACGAAAAACTGTTTTTT

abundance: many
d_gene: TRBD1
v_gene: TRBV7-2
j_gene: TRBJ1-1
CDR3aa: CASSLDRAEAFF
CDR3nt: TGTGCCAGCAGCCTGGACAGGGCTGAAGCTTTCTTT

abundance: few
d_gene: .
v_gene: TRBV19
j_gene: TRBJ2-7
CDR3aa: CASSAQHSYEQYF
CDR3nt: TGTGCCAGCTCGGCACAGCACTCCTACGAGCAGTACTTC

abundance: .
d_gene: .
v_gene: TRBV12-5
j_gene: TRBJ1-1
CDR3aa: CASGLVGGVPGEAFF
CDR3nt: TGTGCTAGTGGTTTGGTAGGCGGGGTACCGGGGGAAGCTTTCTTT

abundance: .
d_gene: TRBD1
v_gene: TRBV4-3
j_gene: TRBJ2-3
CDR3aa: CASSQDSGGMNTQYF
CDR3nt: TGCGCCAGCAGCCAAGACTCAGGGGGCATGAATACGCAGTATTTT

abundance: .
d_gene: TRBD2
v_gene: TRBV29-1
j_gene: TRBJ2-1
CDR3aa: CRALSGGSYNEQFF
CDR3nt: TGCAGAGCCCTCAGCGGGGGGTCCTACAATGAGCAGTTCTTC

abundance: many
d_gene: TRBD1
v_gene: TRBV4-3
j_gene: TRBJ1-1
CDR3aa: CASSQDPGTGAFEAFF
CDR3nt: TGCGCCAGCAGCCAGGACCCCGGGACAGGGGCATTTGAAGCTTTCTTT

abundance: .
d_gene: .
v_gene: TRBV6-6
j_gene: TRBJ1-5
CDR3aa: CASSSGDIQPQHF
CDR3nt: TGTGCCAGCAGTTCTGGGGACATCCAGCCCCAGCATTTT

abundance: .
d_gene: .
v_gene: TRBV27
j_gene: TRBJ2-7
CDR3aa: CASSLGGMNVYEQYF
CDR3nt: TGTGCCAGCAGTTTAGGGGGGATGAATGTGTACGAGCAGTACTTC

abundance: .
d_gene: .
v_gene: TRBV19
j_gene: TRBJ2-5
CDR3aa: CASRAQGDETQYF
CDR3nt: TGTGCCAGTAGGGCTCAGGGCGACGAGACCCAGTACTTC

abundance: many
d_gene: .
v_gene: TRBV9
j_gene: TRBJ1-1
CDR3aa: CASSGGATEAFF
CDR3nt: TGTGCCAGCAGCGGAGGAGCGACTGAAGCTTTCTTT

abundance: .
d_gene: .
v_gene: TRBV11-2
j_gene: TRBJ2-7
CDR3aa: CASSPLETIGSYEQYF
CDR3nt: TGTGCCAGCAGCCCCCTGGAGACAATTGGATCCTACGAGCAGTACTTC

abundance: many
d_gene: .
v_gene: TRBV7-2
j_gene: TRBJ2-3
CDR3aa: CASSLSYRETDTQYF
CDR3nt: TGTGCCAGCAGCTTAAGCTACAGGGAAACAGATACGCAGTATTTT

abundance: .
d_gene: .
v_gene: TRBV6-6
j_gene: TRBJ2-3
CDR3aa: CASSPPGNTQYF
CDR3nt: TGTGCCAGCAGCCCCCCGGGGAATACGCAGTATTTT

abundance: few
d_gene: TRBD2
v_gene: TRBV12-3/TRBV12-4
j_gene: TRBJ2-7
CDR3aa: CASSRGGTYEQYF
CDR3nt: TGTGCCAGCAGTCGCGGGGGAACCTACGAGCAGTACTTC

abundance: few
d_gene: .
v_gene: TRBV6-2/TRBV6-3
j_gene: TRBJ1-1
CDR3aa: CATASGTYTEAFF
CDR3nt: TGTGCCACCGCTTCAGGGACTTACACTGAAGCTTTCTTT

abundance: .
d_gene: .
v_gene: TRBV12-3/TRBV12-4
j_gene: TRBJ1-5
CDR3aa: CASSLGQGWQPQLF
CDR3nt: TGTGCCAGCAGTTTAGGCCAGGGATGGCAGCCCCAGCTTTTT

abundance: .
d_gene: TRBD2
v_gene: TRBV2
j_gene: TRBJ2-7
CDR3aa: CASSGVTSGGEQYF
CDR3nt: TGTGCCAGCTCGGGGGTGACTAGCGGGGGTGAGCAGTACTTC

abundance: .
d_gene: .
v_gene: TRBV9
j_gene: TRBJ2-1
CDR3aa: CASSSEREGAGFF
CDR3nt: TGTGCCAGCAGCTCAGAAAGGGAGGGGGCCGGGTTCTTC

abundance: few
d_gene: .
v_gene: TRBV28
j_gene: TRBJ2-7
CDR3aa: CASSLLRGSDEQYF
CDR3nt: TGTGCCAGCAGTTTGCTAAGGGGGAGCGACGAGCAGTACTTC

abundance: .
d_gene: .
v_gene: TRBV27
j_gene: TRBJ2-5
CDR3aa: CASSFLPRWETQYF
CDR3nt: TGTGCCAGCAGTTTTCTTCCAAGATGGGAGACCCAGTACTTC

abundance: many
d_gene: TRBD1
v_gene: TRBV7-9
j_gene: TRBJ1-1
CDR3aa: CASSSPKTGGTEAFF
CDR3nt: TGTGCCAGCAGCTCGCCCAAGACAGGGGGGACTGAAGCTTTCTTT

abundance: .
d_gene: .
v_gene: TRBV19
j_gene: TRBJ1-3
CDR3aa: CASTTRRGTGNTIYF
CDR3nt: TGTGCCAGTACCACCCGGCGGGGTACTGGAAACACCATATATTTT

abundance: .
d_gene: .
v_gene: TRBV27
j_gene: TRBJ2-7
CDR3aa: CASSLDAKDEQYF
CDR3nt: TGTGCCAGCAGCTTGGACGCTAAGGACGAGCAGTACTTC

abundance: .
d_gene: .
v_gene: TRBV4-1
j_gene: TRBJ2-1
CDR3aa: CASSQDRTANEQFF
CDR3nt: TGCGCCAGCAGCCAAGATCGGACAGCGAATGAGCAGTTCTTC

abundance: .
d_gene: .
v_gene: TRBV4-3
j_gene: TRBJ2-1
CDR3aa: CASSQVLAADYSSEQFF
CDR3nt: TGCGCCAGCAGCCAAGTACTAGCCGCTGACTATTCGTCGGAGCAGTTCTTC

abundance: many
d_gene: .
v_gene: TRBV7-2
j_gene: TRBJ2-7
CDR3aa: CASSLGPGTYEQYF
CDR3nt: TGTGCCAGCAGCTTAGGCCCGGGTACGTACGAGCAGTACTTC

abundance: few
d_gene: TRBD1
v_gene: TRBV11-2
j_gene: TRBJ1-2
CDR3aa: CASSNRVDRAAGYTF
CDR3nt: TGTGCCAGCAGCAATAGGGTGGACAGGGCGGCTGGCTACACCTTC

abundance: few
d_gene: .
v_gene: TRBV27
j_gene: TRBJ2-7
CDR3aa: CASSLIKSDSYEQYF
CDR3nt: TGTGCCAGCAGTCTGATCAAAAGCGACTCATACGAGCAGTACTTC